One and the same sample provided the 19 T cell receptor beta chains below, sequenced in a study of human T cells and chemical hapten exposure. As to time point: patch test 3, about 24 weeks after DPC sensitization. Treatment in this sample: therapeutic diphenylcyclopropenone sensitization with weekly scalp DPC. TCRdb reprocessed the RACE reads with MiXCR, giving one entry per CDR3 protein. The table shows 80,000 to 100,000 distinct CDR3 sequences, with around 25% occurring only once. This material consisted of whole blood, taken in connection with sensitization to the hapten diphenylcyclopropenone (DPC). The receptors stem from a man aged 40-50 years with alopecia areata. Some clones in this sample may be carry-over from other donors' samples.

V is TRBV25-1 and J is TRBJ1-2; D is ambiguous. The CDR3 runs 12 residues. V lost 4 bases to trimming and J lost 1 base, with 4 bases between them. Germline V CDR1 and CDR2: MGHDK, SYGVNS. The CDR3 loop reads CASSANNYGYTF. In DNA form, the CDR3 reads TGTGCCAGCAGTGCGAATAACTATGGCTACACCTTC.

The chain is built from TRBV10-3 and TRBJ1-4; TRBD1 might be the D (6 bases). V dropped 6 bases and J dropped 5 bases, with 16 bases sitting between them. The CDR3 spans 15 residues. The germline V gene has CDR1 ENHRY and CDR2 SYGVKD. DNA of the CDR3: TGTGCCATCAGGGACGGAGGACAGTCAAATGAAAAACTGTTTTTT. This codes for CAIRDGGQSNEKLFF.

This sequence joins TRBV6-5 and TRBJ2-1, with 9 bases lining up with TRBD1. V was pared by 2 bases and J by 8 bases, with 10 bases of the junction left unmatched. There are 16 residues in the CDR3. Germline CDR1 is MNHEY and CDR2 is SVGAGI. Here the CDR3 DNA reads TGTGCCAGCAGTTACGTCACCGGGACAGGGAACGATGAGCAGTTCTTC. It translates to CASSYVTGTGNDEQFF.

The V and J genes are TRBV12-3 or TRBV12-4 and TRBJ2-7; 13 bases agree with TRBD2. CDR3 length equals 15 residues. V lost 7 bases and J lost 5; bases outside the gene matches: 8. CDR3 residues: CASNLGTSGIDEQYF. The CDR3 region has the DNA TGTGCCAGCAACCTAGGGACTAGCGGGATCGACGAGCAGTACTTC.

The chain employs TRBV2 and TRBJ2-3; D is possibly TRBD1 (5 bases). This CDR3 is 13 amino acids long. Trimming pared 5 bases from V and 1 base from J, leaving 7 bases between. Germline CDR1 SNHLY, CDR2 FYNNEI. The CDR3 sequence: CASSFRGTDTQYF. For the CDR3, the DNA is TGTGCCAGCAGTTTCAGGGGCACAGATACGCAGTATTTT.

This clonotype came up a few times. The J gene is TRBJ2-7, the V gene TRBV12-3 or TRBV12-4, with 9 nucleotides matching TRBD1. The V segment lost 5 bases and the J segment 5 bases; nucleotides outside the gene matches: 13. This CDR3 is 16 amino acids long. The CDR3 sequence is CASSPGPGQGFDEQYF. CDR3 bases: TGTGCCAGCAGTCCAGGACCGGGACAGGGTTTCGACGAGCAGTACTTC.

The CDR3 sequence is CASSPGGAGLQENEQFF. CDR3 DNA: TGTGCCAGCAGCCCCGGGGGAGCGGGTCTCCAAGAGAATGAGCAGTTCTTC. V usage is TRBV7-2 and J usage is TRBJ2-1; a weak D match, TRBD2 (6 bases). V lost 5 bases, J lost 7 bases, and 24 bases lay in between. The CDR3 sequence is 17 residues long. CDR1 and CDR2 (germline): SGHTA, FQGNSA. Variable domain in full (rest from reference TRBV7-2 and TRBJ2-1): GAGVSQSPSNKVTEKGKDVELRCDPISGHTALYWYRQSLGQGLEFLIYFQGNSAPDKSGLPSDRFSAERTGGSVSTLTIQRTQQEDSAVYLCASSPGGAGLQENEQFFGPGTRLTVL.

This clonotype has ten or more counts. V usage is TRBV7-9 and J usage is TRBJ2-6; 8 positions match TRBD1. The length of the CDR3 is 18 residues. Unmatched junction bases numbered 13, after V lost 8 bases and J lost 1 base. Germline loops: CDR1 SEHNR, CDR2 FQNEAQ (reference sequence). CDR3 region: CASRGAGGPLSGANVLTF. The CDR3 DNA is TGTGCCAGCCGTGGAGCAGGGGGCCCATTGTCTGGGGCCAACGTCCTGACTTTC.

CDR3 loop: CASGLGDSSYNEQFF. The CDR3 bases are TGTGCTAGTGGTTTAGGGGATAGCTCCTACAATGAGCAGTTCTTC. The chain links TRBV12-5 to TRBJ2-1; TRBD1 might be the D (5 bases). From germline, CDR1 is LGHNT and CDR2 FRNRAP. This CDR3 spans 15 amino acids. V shed 3 bases and J shed 0 bases, with 9 bases lying between them.

This chain joins TRBV30 and TRBJ2-5, with D perhaps matching TRBD1 (6 bases). Trimming removed 5 bases from V and 1 base from J, with 11 bases in between. The germline V gene has CDR1 GTSNPN and CDR2 SVGIG (reference sequence). The CDR3 loop spans 13 amino acids. CDR3 coding DNA: TGTGCCTGGGGTGGACAGATCCAAGAGACCCAGTACTTC. The encoded protein is CAWGGQIQETQYF.

Only a few counts were recorded for this clonotype. This chain connects TRBV10-3 to TRBJ1-2, with D unresolved. From germline, CDR1 is ENHRY and CDR2 SYGVKD. The CDR3 consists of 13 residues. Trimming removed 0 bases at V and 3 bases at J, with 5 bases between. The CDR3 sequence: CAISESRDYGYTF. CDR3 nucleotide sequence: TGTGCCATCAGTGAGTCAAGGGACTATGGCTACACCTTC.

In this sample, this clonotype turned up a few times. This rearrangement joins TRBV7-8 to TRBJ1-2, with D unresolved. The germline gives CDR1 SGHVS, CDR2 FQNEAQ. Trimming pared 4 bases from V and 8 bases from J, leaving 17 bases between. The CDR3 has 14 amino acids. CDR3 in amino acids: CASSSDGESSGYTF. The CDR3 DNA sequence: TGTGCCAGCAGCTCGGACGGGGAAAGTTCGGGCTACACCTTC.

The V call is TRBV7-2, the J call TRBJ1-5; TRBD1 aligns across 8 bases. The CDR3 has 17 residues. V gave up 4 bases and J gave up 0 bases; unmatched junction bases: 8. Germline CDR1 and CDR2: SGHTA and FQGNSA. CDR3 sequence reads: CASSSGDRLYSNQPQHF. In DNA form, the CDR3 reads TGTGCCAGCAGCTCCGGGGACAGGCTTTATAGCAATCAGCCCCAGCATTTT.

This clonotype was seen more than once but under ten times. The chain recombines TRBV28 with TRBJ2-7; 8 positions agree with TRBD2. V gave up 3 bases and J gave up 4 bases; unmatched junction bases: 11. The CDR3 is 16 amino acids. Germline-derived CDR1 and CDR2 are MDHEN and SYDVKM. The CDR3 coding sequence is TGTGCCAGCAGTTTGATTACGGGAGGGCCCGGATACGAGCAGTACTTC. It translates to CASSLITGGPGYEQYF.

This clonotype was detected only once. The genes are TRBV10-2 and TRBJ2-5; 9 positions agree with TRBD1. Trimming took 7 bases from V and 7 from J; bases not matched to a gene: 10. The CDR3 covers 14 residues. Looked up from germline, CDR1 is WSHSY and CDR2 is SAAADI. The CDR3 region is CASTLGQGLRTQYF. The DNA for the CDR3 is TGCGCCAGCACCCTGGGACAGGGCCTCCGGACCCAGTACTTC.

The chain couples TRBV29-1 to TRBJ2-1; a weak D match, TRBD2 (6 bases). Germline V gene lookup returns CDR1 SQVTM and CDR2 ANQGSEA. V lost 0 bases, J lost 7 bases, and 10 bases lay in between. This CDR3 region has 13 residues. CDR3 protein: CSVEEVSGNEQFF. CDR3 nucleotide sequence: TGCAGCGTTGAAGAGGTTAGCGGTAATGAGCAGTTCTTC.

The rearrangement uses TRBV5-1 and TRBJ2-7, with TRBD2 matching over 7 bases. The germline gives CDR1 SGHRS, CDR2 YFSETQ. J was trimmed by 2 bases and V by 4 bases; bases with no gene match: 9. There are 15 residues in the CDR3. The CDR3 spells CASSPQWTRTYEQYF. The CDR3 coding sequence is TGCGCCAGCAGCCCGCAGTGGACTAGAACCTACGAGCAGTACTTC.

The V gene is TRBV5-1, the J gene TRBJ2-3; 11 positions agree with TRBD2. The CDR3 is 20 amino acids. V lost 0 bases to trimming and J lost 5 bases; unmatched junction nucleotides: 17. Germline V lookup: CDR1 SGHRS, CDR2 YFSETQ. The CDR3 loop is CASSLDFGLAGPPLEDTQYF. CDR3 DNA sequence: TGCGCCAGCAGCTTGGACTTCGGACTAGCGGGTCCTCCTCTGGAAGATACGCAGTATTTT.

This chain links TRBV12-3 or TRBV12-4 with TRBJ1-3; no firm D call. The CDR3 covers 14 residues. V lost 2 bases, J lost 0 bases, and 5 bases lay in between. This chain's CDR3 is CASSLSSSGNTIYF. The CDR3 bases are TGTGCCAGCAGTTTATCCAGCTCTGGAAACACCATATATTTT.